Listed below are T cell receptor beta chains from one sample, sequenced in a study of T cell changes during pregnancy in multiple sclerosis. Assay: immunoSEQ multiplex PCR; the TCRdb copy retains only in-frame clones and omits some. The sample holds 45,000 to 55,000 clones, 92% seen once. This specimen consisted of CD4+ T cells from peripheral blood mononuclear cells, obtained after pregnancy. These receptors were collected from a female donor with multiple sclerosis, enrolled in a pregnancy study. CDR3s leave out the opening cysteine and the closing phenylalanine or tryptophan. Fields, in order: V gene, CDR3 protein.

V: TRBV28
CDR3: ASSLLRGAGELF

V: TRBV7-9
CDR3: ASSLVTSGRNEQF

V: TRBV30
CDR3: AWGFLGGNQPQH

V: TRBV6-6
CDR3: ASRKGQGDGYT

V: TRBV9
CDR3: ASSVDQPGGPAGELF

V: TRBV6-5
CDR3: ASSLSGSSYEQY

V: TRBV4-2
CDR3: ASSQEGNEEKRD

V: TRBV7-2
CDR3: ASTTGTYGYT

V: TRBV7-9
CDR3: ASSLGQGAQETQY

V: TRBV9
CDR3: ASRAGQGLSGNTIY

V: TRBV5-8
CDR3: ASSQGQHSGNTIY

V: TRBV11-2
CDR3: ASSLLGGTDTQY

V: TRBV7-2
CDR3: ASSLTAGNSPLH

V: TRBV7-2
CDR3: ASSPGTSGYEQY

V: TRBV29-1
CDR3: SVGQVQETQY

V: TRBV7-6
CDR3: ASSLAGAGQGSPYEQY

V: TRBV4-1
CDR3: ASSSLYRVGETQY

V: TRBV5-4
CDR3: ASSVLAGANNEQF

V: TRBV27
CDR3: ASSGDRAGNEQY

V: TRBV2
CDR3: ASSPDRRGTDTQY

V: TRBV10-1
CDR3: ASSEPRNDRETQY

V: TRBV11-3
CDR3: ASSPGQGPGNTIY

V: TRBV28
CDR3: ASSQPGYNEQF

V: TRBV5-4
CDR3: ASSFYGVEAF

V: TRBV2
CDR3: ASSREEGVTEAF

V: TRBV6-5
CDR3: ANEIQGAGSEAF

V: TRBV18
CDR3: ASSPLTSGSPGNEQF

V: TRBV18
CDR3: ASSPKEGTANTEAF

V: TRBV6-5
CDR3: AVGPGVGQPQH

V: TRBV5-1
CDR3: ASSRDRNTEAF

V: TRBV28
CDR3: ASSLVAPLHGEQF

V: TRBV18
CDR3: ASSPYPETSGNNEQF